A selection of T cell receptor beta chains follows, all from one sample in a study of shared clonotypes between healthy human individuals. Profiled with immunoSEQ multiplex PCR; TCRdb holds only in-frame clones, not every one. The sample contains fewer than 1.8 million clones, just under 99% of which appear only once. The sequenced sample consisted of naive CD4+ T cells sorted from blood. The receptors were gathered from a man younger than 40 in good health. Both conserved end residues are part of each CDR3.

V	CDR3
TRBV9	CASSTGLAGFNTGELFF
TRBV5-1	CASSPGPLRGEADEQYF
TRBV5-1	CASSFAVGRSSYEQYF
TRBV5-1	CASSRVTTGQGGETQYF
TRBV5-1	CASSVRTGTGSANTGELFF
TRBV7-9	CASSLPGLIETQYF
TRBV7-2	CASSQQETQYF
TRBV5-1	CASSFPGTSGRFSTDTQYF
TRBV6-1	CASKHPGRRGDEQFF
TRBV2	CASSGVGVAETQYF
TRBV9	CASSVAARVPRFHEQYF
TRBV5-1	CASSLIYGLDKGETQYF
TRBV6-5	CASLRGLGASEQYF
TRBV28	CASSSAQGAYNEQFF
TRBV20-1	CSATGGMEQYF
TRBV5-5	CASQRLGRDATDTQYF
TRBV28	CASSLTPTGHLGEQYF
TRBV6-1	CATPRDRGYNEQFF
TRBV12-5	CASGLVRGQGTDTQYF
TRBV7-9	CASSMGLAGEPGQFF
TRBV5-1	CASSSSGSSGANVLTF
TRBV7-9	CASSYENTGELFF
TRBV7-9	CASSYYQSTDTQYF
TRBV10-3	CAISERGGTHGEQYF
TRBV4-1	CASSQERTGGKYEQYF
TRBV2	CASNILAGAGNEQFF
TRBV4-1	CANSQEDRVNQPQHF
TRBV11-2	CASSLYKGDTLTSGFHF
TRBV11-2	CASSLVTLAGVYDNEQFF
TRBV27	CASSFSMRGGSNFDQYF
TRBV7-6	CASSDRLAGVSNTGELFF
TRBV5-1	CASSLGAAGGSDTQYF
TRBV9	CASSVSGRANTGELFF
TRBV19	CASSASGSGSSGQFF
TRBV2	CASGGLSGANVLTF
TRBV29-1	CSVRGRFQETQYF
TRBV7-7	CASSPGQLSSGNTIYF
TRBV4-1	CASSQGGRAETQYF
TRBV4-1	CASSRGQTNYEQYF
TRBV5-1	CASSPRDSTYEQYF
TRBV7-9	CASSPRGVGNEKLFF
TRBV29-1	CSAAGTRSSYEQYF
TRBV11-2	CASSLGTSTTNEQFF
TRBV28	CASTFSGSNDGELFF
TRBV18	CASSKGQGNEQFF
TRBV5-5	CASSLAPSGAYLGELFF
TRBV5-4	CASSYQWGGEQFF
TRBV29-1	CSASQGVETQYF
TRBV18	CASSPGEQPQHF
TRBV29-1	CSVDKPPGLAPQYF
TRBV5-4	CASSFSGTRGYEQYF
TRBV25-1	CASSLGTSGSIPDTQYF
TRBV14	CASSRGTSGTYEQYF
TRBV5-1	CASSRERTANEQFF
TRBV10-2	CASSEVVRTYEQYF